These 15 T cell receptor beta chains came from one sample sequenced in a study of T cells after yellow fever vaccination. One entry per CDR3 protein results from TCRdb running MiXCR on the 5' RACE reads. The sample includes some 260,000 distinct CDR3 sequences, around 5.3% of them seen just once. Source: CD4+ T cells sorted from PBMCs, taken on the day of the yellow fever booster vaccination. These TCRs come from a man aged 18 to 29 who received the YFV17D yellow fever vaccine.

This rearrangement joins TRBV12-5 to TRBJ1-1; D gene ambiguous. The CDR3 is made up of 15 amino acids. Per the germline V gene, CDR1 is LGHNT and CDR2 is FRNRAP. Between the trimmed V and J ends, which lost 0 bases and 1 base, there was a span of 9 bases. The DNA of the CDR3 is TGTGCTAGTGGTTTGGTATTGGACGGGAACACTGAAGCTTTCTTT. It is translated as CASGLVLDGNTEAFF.

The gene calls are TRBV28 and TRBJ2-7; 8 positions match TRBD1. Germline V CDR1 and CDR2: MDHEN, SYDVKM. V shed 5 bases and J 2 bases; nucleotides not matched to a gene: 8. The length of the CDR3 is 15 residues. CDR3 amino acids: CASSNGQGRAYEQYV. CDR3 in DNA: TGTGCCAGCAGTAACGGACAGGGCAGGGCCTACGAGCAGTACGTC.

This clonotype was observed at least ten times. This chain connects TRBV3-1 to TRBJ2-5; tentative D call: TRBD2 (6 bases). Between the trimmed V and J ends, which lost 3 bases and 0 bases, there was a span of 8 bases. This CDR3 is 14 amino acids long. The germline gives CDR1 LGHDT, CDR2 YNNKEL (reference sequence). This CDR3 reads CASSHWRDQETQYF. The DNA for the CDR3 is TGTGCCAGCAGCCATTGGAGGGACCAAGAGACCCAGTACTTC.

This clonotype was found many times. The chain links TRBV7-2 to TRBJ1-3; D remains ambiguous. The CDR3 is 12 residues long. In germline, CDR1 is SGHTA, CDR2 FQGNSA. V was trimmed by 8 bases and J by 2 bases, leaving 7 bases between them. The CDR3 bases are TGTGCCAGCTCGACGGCTGGAAACACCATATATTTT. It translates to CASSTAGNTIYF.

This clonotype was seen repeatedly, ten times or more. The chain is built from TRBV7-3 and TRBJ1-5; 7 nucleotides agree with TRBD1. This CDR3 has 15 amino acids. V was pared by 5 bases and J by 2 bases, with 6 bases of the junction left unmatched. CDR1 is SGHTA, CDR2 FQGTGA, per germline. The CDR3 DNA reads TGTGCCAGCAGCGAAACAGGGGACCGCAATCAGCCCCAGCATTTT. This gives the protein CASSETGDRNQPQHF.

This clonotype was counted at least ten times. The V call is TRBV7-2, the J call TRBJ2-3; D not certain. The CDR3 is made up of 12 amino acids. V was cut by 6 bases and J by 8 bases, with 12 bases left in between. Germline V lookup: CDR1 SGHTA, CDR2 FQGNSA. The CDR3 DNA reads TGTGCCAGCAGTCCCTATTCTGGTACGCAGTATTTT. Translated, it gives CASSPYSGTQYF. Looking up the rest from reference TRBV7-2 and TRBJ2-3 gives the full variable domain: GAGVSQSPSNKVTEKGKDVELRCDPISGHTALYWYRQSLGQGLEFLIYFQGNSAPDKSGLPSDRFSAERTGGSVSTLTIQRTQQEDSAVYLCASSPYSGTQYFGPGTRLTVL.

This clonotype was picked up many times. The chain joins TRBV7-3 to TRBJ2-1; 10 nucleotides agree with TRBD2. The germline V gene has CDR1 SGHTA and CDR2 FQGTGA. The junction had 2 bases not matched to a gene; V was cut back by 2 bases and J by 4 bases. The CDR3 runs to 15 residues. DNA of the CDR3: TGTGCCAGCAGCTTACCACTAGCGGGGTACAATGAGCAGTTCTTC. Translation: CASSLPLAGYNEQFF.

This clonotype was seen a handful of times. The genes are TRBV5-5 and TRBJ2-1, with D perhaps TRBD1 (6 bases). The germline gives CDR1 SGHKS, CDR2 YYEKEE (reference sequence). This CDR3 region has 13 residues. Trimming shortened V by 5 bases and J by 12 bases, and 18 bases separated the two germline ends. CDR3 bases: TGTGCCAGCAGACCTGGACAGTCCTCCTGGCAGTTCTTC. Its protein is CASRPGQSSWQFF.

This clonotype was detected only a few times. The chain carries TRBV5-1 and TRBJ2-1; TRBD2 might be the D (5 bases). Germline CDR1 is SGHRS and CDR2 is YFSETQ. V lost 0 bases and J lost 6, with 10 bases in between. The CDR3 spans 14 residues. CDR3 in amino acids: CASSLVLAGNEQFF. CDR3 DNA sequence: TGCGCCAGCAGCTTGGTTCTAGCTGGCAATGAGCAGTTCTTC.

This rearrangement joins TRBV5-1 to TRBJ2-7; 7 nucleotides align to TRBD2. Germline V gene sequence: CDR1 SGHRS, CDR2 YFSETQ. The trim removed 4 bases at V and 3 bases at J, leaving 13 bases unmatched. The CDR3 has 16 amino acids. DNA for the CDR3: TGCGCCAGCAGCCCCCCACGGGCTAGCGGAGACTACGAGCAGTACTTC. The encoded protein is CASSPPRASGDYEQYF.

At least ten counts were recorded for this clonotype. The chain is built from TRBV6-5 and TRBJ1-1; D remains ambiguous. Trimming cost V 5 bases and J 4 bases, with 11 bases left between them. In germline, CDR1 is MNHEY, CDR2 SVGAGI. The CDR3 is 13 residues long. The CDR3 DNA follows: TGTGCCAGCAGTCGGACCTGGGGCACTGAAGCTTTCTTT. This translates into CASSRTWGTEAFF.

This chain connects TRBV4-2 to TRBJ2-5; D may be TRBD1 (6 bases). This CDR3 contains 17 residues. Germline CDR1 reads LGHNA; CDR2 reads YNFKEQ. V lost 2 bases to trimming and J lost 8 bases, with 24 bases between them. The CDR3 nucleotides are TGTGCCAGCAGCCAAAGAGGAGGCTTACAGGGCTCGAGTACCCAGTACTTC. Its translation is CASSQRGGLQGSSTQYF.

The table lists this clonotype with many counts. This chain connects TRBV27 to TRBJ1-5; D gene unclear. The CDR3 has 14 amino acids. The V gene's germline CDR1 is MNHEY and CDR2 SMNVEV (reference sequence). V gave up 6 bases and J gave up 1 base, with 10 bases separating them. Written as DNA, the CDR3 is TGTGCCAGCAGAAGGGCTGGAAGCAATCAGCCCCAGCATTTT. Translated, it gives CASRRAGSNQPQHF.

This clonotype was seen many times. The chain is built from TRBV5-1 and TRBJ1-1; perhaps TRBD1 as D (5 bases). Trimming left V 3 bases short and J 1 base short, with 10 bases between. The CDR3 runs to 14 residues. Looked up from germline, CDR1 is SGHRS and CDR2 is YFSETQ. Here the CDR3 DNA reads TGCGCCAGCAGCTCGGGACCGCCGAACACTGAAGCTTTCTTT. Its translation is CASSSGPPNTEAFF.

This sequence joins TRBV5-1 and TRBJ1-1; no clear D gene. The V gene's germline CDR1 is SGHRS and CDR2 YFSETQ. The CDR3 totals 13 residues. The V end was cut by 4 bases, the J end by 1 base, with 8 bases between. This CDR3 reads CASSMQENTEAFF. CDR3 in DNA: TGCGCCAGCAGCATGCAGGAGAACACTGAAGCTTTCTTT. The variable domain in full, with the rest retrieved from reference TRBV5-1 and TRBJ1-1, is KAGVTQTPRYLIKTRGQQVTLSCSPISGHRSVSWYQQTPGQGLQFLFEYFSETQRNKGNFPGRFSGRQFSNSRSEMNVSTLELGDSALYLCASSMQENTEAFFGQGTRLTVV.